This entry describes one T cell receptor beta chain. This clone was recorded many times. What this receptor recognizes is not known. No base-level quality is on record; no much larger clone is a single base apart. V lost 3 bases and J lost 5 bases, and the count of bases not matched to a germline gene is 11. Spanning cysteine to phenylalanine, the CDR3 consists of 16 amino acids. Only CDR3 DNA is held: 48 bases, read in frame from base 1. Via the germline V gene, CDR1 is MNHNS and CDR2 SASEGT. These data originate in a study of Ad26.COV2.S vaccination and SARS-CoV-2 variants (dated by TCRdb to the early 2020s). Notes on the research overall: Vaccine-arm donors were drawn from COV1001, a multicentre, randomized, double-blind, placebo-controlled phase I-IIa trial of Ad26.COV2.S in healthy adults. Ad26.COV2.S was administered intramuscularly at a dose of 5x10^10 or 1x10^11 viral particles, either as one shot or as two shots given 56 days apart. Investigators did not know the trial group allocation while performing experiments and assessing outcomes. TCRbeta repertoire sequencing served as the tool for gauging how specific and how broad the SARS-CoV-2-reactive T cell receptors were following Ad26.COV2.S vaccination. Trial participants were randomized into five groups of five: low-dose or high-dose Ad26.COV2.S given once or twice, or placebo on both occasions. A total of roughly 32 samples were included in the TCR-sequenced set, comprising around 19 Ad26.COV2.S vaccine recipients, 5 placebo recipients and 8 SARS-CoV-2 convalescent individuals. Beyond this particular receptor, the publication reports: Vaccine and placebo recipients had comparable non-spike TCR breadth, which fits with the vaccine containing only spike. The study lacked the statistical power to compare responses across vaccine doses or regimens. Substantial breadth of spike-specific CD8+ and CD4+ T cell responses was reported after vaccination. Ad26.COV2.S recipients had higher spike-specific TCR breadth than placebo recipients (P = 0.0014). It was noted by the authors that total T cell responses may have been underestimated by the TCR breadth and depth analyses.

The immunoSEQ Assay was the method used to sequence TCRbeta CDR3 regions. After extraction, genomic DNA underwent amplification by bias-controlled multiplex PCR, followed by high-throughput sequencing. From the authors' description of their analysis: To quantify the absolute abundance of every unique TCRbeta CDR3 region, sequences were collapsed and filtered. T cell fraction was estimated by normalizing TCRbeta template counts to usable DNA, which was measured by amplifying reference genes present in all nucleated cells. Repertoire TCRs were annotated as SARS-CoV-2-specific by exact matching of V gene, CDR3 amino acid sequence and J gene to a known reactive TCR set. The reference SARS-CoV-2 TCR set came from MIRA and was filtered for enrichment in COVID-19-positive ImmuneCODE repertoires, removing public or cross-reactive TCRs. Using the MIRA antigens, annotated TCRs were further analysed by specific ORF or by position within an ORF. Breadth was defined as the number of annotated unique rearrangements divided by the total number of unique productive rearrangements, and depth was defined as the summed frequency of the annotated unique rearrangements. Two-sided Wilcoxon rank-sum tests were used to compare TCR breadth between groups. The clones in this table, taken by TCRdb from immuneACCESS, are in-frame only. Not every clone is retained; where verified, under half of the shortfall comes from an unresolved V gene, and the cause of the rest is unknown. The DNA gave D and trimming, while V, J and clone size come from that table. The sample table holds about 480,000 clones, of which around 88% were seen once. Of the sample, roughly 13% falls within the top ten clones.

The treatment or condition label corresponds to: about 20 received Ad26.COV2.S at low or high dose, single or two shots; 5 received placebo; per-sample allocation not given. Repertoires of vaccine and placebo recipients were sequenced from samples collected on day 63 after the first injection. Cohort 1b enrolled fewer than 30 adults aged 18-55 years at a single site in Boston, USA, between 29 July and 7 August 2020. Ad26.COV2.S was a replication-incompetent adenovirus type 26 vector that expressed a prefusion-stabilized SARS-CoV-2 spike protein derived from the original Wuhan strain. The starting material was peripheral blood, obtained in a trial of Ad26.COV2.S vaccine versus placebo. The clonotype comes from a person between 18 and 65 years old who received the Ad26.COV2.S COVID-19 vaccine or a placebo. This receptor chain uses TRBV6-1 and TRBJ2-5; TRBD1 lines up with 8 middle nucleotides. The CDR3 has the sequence CASSEGAGQGSETQYF. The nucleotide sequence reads TGTGCCAGCAGTGAGGGGGCTGGACAGGGAAGCGAGACCCAGTACTTC.